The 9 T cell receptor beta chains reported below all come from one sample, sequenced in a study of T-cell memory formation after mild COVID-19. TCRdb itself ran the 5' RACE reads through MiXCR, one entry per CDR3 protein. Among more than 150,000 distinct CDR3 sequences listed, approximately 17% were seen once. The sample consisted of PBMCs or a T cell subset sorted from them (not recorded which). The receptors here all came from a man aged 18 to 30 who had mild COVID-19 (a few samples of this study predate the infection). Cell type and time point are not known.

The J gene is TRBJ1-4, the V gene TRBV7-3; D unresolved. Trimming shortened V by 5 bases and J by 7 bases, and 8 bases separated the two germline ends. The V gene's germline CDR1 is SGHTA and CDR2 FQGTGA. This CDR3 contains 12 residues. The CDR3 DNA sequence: TGTGCCAGCAGCCCGGGAGGTGAAAAACTGTTTTTT. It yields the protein CASSPGGEKLFF.

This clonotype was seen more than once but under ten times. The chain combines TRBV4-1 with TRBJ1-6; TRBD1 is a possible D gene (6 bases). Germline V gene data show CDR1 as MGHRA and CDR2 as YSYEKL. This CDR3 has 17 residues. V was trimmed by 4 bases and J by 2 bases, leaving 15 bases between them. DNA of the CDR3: TGCGCCAGCAGCCGCGAGGGGGGGGCCACCTATAATTCACCCCTCCACTTT. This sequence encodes CASSREGGATYNSPLHF.

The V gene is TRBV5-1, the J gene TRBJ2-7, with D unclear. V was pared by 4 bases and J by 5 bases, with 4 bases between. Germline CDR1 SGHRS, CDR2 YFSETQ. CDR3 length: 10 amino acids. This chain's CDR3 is CASSRHEQYV. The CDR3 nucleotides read TGCGCCAGCAGCCGGCACGAGCAGTACGTC.

As DNA, the CDR3 is TGCAGTGCATCCCGGGACACCTCTGGAAACACCATATATTTT. Its protein product is CSASRDTSGNTIYF. This rearrangement joins TRBV20-1 to TRBJ1-3; tentatively, D is TRBD1 (6 bases). In germline, CDR1 is DFQATT, CDR2 SNEGSKA (reference sequence). V dropped 6 bases and J dropped 0 bases, with 12 bases sitting between them. The CDR3 is 14 amino acids.

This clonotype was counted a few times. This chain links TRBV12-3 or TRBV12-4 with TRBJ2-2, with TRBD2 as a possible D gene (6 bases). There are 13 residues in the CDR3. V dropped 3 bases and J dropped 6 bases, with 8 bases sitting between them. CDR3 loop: CASSLGEAGELFF. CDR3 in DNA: TGTGCCAGCAGTTTGGGGGAGGCCGGGGAGCTGTTTTTT.

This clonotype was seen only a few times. Here the CDR3 reads CASSLPESSYEQYF. CDR3 DNA sequence: TGCGCCAGCAGCTTGCCGGAGAGCTCCTACGAGCAGTACTTC. The chain carries TRBV5-1 and TRBJ2-7; no definite D call. V was trimmed by 1 base and J by 0 bases, leaving 8 bases between them. This CDR3 region has 14 residues. Germline CDR1 is SGHRS and CDR2 is YFSETQ.

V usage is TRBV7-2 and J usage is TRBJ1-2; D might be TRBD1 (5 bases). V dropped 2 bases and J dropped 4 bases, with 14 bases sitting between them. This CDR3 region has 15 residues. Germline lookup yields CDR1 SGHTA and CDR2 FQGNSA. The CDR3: CASSLLQGGGYGYTF. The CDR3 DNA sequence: TGTGCCAGCAGCTTACTCCAGGGTGGAGGCTATGGCTACACCTTC.

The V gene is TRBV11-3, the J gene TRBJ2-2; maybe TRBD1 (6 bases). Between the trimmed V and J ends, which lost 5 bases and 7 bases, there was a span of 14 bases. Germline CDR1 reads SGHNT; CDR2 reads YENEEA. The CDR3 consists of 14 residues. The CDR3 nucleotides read TGTGCCAGCAGCCCACGTCAGGGGCACGGGGAGCTGTTTTTT. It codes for CASSPRQGHGELFF.

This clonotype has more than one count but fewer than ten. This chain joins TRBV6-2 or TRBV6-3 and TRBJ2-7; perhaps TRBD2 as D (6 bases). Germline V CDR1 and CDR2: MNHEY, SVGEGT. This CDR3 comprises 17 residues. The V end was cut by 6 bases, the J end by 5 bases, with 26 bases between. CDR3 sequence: CASRPSTQAGGKDEQYV. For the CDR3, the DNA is TGTGCCAGCAGGCCTTCAACCCAGGCAGGAGGGAAGGACGAGCAGTACGTC.